This T cell receptor beta chain was captured in a study of beta chain features in type 1 diabetes (dated by TCRdb to between 2017 and 2018). For context, the study as a whole: Mean age, gender distribution, total cell number and subset yield were not different between patients and healthy donors. A total of some 100,000,000 sorted cells were examined across all samples, and a strong correlation was observed between cell number per subset and RNA yield. In the study, TCRB repertoires of sorted circulating CD4+ T cell subsets from recently diagnosed type 1 diabetes patients were compared with those of matched healthy donors. Naive and central memory subsets were obtained from all 30 or so donors, but regulatory and stem cell-like memory subsets were isolated from only 8 patients and roughly 8 healthy donors. Overall study results and their limits: Because cDNA was sequenced instead of genomic DNA, activated cells with high expression could be over-represented, although the groups did not differ in activation or CD3 levels. Type 1 diabetes patients showed a moderate but significant shortening of TCRB CDR3 length in all four CD4+ subsets. Fewer insertions and more nucleotide deletions at VDJ recombination sites were observed in patients with type 1 diabetes, implying thymic rearrangement abnormalities. Naive, central memory and regulatory TCRB repertoires appeared to be more alike among patients than among healthy donors. Because the HLA sub-analyses included only small numbers of individuals, any influence of HLA type on TCRB rearrangement was left unresolved. PCR might favor shorter templates, but patient and control samples were amplified and corrected together, so any skew would affect both groups equally.

Each donor gave one peripheral blood draw, approximately 0.11 L on average, collected into heparinised tubes. Naive, central memory, regulatory and stem cell-like memory CD4+ T cells were sorted on a BD FACSAria II using a panel including CD45RO, CCR7, CD25, CD127, CD95 and CD27. Every sorted population had a purity above 95%. Right away, PBMCs were isolated by Lymphoprep density gradient centrifugation and were stained directly, with no culture step. To minimize batch effects, samples were stained and sorted in pairs, one healthy donor with one patient per experiment. This clone was detected a few times. The antigen it binds to is not known. No clone much larger than this one lies a single base away; base qualities are absent. All of the isolated RNA was reverse transcribed with the High Capacity cDNA Reverse Transcription Kit, so expressed TCRB transcripts were sequenced. Deep immunoSEQ sequencing was applied to naive, central memory and regulatory T cell samples, giving an average of around 3.4 million total reads per sample. Sorted cells were lysed in RLT buffer, and RNA was extracted using DNase-treated RNeasy Micro or Mini kits according to cell number. Each cell subset was processed on its own to prevent cross-contamination, while patient and healthy donor samples were processed together. Using the immunoSEQ multiplex PCR, TCRB sequences were amplified from cDNA into 87-bp fragments spanning the CDR3 region. The amplicons were sequenced using the Illumina HiSeq platform. Under the source paper's analysis protocol: Synthetic template baselines were used to correct PCR bias computationally, reads within Hamming distance 2 were collapsed, and singletons that could not be merged were discarded. Reads were aligned against IMGT to assign V, D and J genes, CDR3 length and insertions or deletions at six rearrangement sites. Within each subset, clonotype counts were normalized to sorted cell number, after which true diversity and Gini coefficients were computed with the tcR R package. Repertoire sharing was quantified using the overlap coefficient calculated on TCRB nucleotide sequences. As a proxy for the pre-selection repertoire, out-of-frame TCRB sequences from naive cells were analyzed. TCRdb provides this immuneACCESS table in a form limited to in-frame rearrangements. Some clones are lacking; in checked studies, under half of them reflect an unresolved V gene, and why the rest are absent is not known. D and trimming were read from the DNA, whereas the V and J calls and clone size are those reported in that table. In all, the sample holds around 310,000 clones, and 9.5% to 11% of those were seen once. The ten largest make up roughly 0.014% of the sample.

The germline V gene supplies CDR1 SQVTM and CDR2 ANQGSEA. After removal of 7 bases from V and 5 bases from J, the junction retains 9 bases not matched to a gene. From cysteine to phenylalanine, the CDR3 is 14 amino acids long. CDR3 DNA only is kept here, 42 bases in frame from base 1. This receptor was taken from a woman in her 30s in good health. In this chain, TRBV29-1 is recombined with TRBJ2-7, and TRBD2 aligns with 12 junction nucleotides. Sequenced input: naive CD4+ T cells from blood. This sample's cell subset or site label indicates: true naive CD4+ T cells. The CDR3 reads CSGRLAGDSHEQYF. The DNA sequence follows: TGCAGCGGAAGACTAGCGGGAGACAGCCACGAGCAGTACTTC.